This T cell receptor (beta chain) was obtained from a study of blood T cells in healthy people across ages. On this clonotype itself: Antigen: not known.

Primers used in a second PCR of roughly 6 to 12 cycles were a sample-barcoded 5' primer and a J-beta primer mix. TCRdb ran MiXCR on the 5' RACE reads and lists one entry per CDR3 protein. The table records about 830,000 distinct CDR3 sequences, about 62% of them present only once. Ten milliliters of peripheral blood were drawn from each donor. Each sample yielded at least 7 million isolated PBMCs. Per sample, extraction of total RNA gave at least 6 micrograms in every case. Findings and caveats of the study: TCR beta diversity, measured per million T cells, fell in a roughly linear way with age.

Sequenced input: blood. The receptor's source is a man aged 30 to 45 in good health.

The CDR3 loop is CASSYRGAYEQYF. The CDR3 bases are TGTGCCAGCAGTTACAGGGGGGCCTACGAGCAGTACTTC. The chain couples TRBV6-5 to TRBJ2-7, with D possibly being TRBD1 or TRBD2 (6 bases each). The germline V gene has CDR1 MNHEY and CDR2 SVGAGI. The CDR3 spans 13 residues. The V end was cut by 2 bases, the J end by 2 bases, with 7 bases between.